The entry that follows covers one TCR beta chain sequence. The authors' processing: Cell counts per sample came from amplifying reference gene primers. Sequencing was performed with immunoSEQ multiplex PCR; in TCRdb, only in-frame clones are kept and a portion is missing. The DNA was the basis for D and trimming; V, J and clone size are from that table. The sample carries a few hundred thousand clones, 89% recorded once. Per germline, CDR1 SGHVS and CDR2 FNYEAQ. The V gene lost 0 bases and the J gene lost 6 bases, with 5 bases spanning the gap. CDR3 length: 13 residues. The data derive from a study of blood T cell repertoires in COVID-19. Study-wide context: Acute and convalescent COVID-19 samples came from the United States, Italy and Spain. PBMCs, B-cell-depleted T cells, or T cells were the source of the cDNA or gDNA that made up the material.

This TCR derives from a woman between 35 and 50 years old who had recovered from COVID-19. The J gene is TRBJ2-2, the V gene TRBV7-6; TRBD2 might be the D (5 bases). The sample taken for sequencing was peripheral blood. The CDR3 DNA reads as TGTGCCAGCAGCTTAGCGGAGGCCGGGGAGCTGTTTTTT. Translated: CASSLAEAGELFF. The variable domain in full, with the rest retrieved from reference TRBV7-6 and TRBJ2-2, is GAGVSQSPRYKVTKRGQDVALRCDPISGHVSLYWYRQALGQGPEFLTYFNYEAQQDKSGLPNDRFSAERPEGSISTLTIQRTEQRDSAMYRCASSLAEAGELFFGEGSRLTVL.